The clone carrying this T cell receptor beta chain was seen more than once but under ten times. Its target is unknown. These data originate in a study of post-analysis software for immune sequencing data. cDNA libraries for TCR beta contained unique molecular identifiers. TCRdb re-called the PCR reads with MiXCR, one entry per CDR3 protein. In the table there are under 650,000 distinct CDR3 sequences, 44% of which are singletons. This CDR3 has 13 residues. V was trimmed by 10 bases and J by 0 bases, leaving 13 bases between them. The germline gives CDR1 ENHRY, CDR2 SYGVKD. Broader study findings: In patients, TRBV5-6, TRBV5-1 and TRBV20-1 belonged to four or five TRBV segments found more frequently than in controls.

This rearrangement joins TRBV10-3 to TRBJ2-7; a possible D gene is TRBD2 (6 bases). The source material was blood. The TCR comes from a girl aged 10 to 17 with multiple sclerosis. The CDR3: CATLREASYEQYF. The CDR3 bases are TGTGCCACTCTTAGGGAGGCCTCCTACGAGCAGTACTTC.